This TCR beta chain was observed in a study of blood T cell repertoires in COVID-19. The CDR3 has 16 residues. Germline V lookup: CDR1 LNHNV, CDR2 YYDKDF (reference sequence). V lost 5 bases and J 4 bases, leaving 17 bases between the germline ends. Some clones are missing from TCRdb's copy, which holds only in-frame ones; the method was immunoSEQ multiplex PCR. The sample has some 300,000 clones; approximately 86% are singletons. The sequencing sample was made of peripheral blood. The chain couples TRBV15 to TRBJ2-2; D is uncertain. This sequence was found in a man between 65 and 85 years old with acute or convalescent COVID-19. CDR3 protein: CATSGRYPVSTGELFF. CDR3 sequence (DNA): TGTGCCACCAGCGGTAGATACCCGGTTAGCACCGGGGAGCTGTTTTTT.